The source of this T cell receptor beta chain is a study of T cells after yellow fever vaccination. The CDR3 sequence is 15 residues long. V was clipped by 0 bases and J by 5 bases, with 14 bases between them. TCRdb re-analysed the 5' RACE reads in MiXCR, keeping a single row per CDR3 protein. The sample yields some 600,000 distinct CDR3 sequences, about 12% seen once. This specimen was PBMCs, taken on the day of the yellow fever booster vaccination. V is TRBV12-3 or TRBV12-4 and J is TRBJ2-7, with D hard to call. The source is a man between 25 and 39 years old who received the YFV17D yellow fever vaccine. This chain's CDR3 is CASSLAGGNPHEQYF. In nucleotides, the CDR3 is TGTGCCAGCAGTTTAGCAGGCGGTAACCCCCACGAGCAGTACTTC.